The 21 T cell receptor beta chains presented below share a single source sample, sequenced in a study of CD8+CD57+ T cells in acquired aplastic anemia. Patients included in sequencing had previously demonstrated CD8+CD57+ cell expansion by flow cytometry. The template used for profiling TCR beta VDJ and CDR3 was genomic DNA. MiXCR, run by TCRdb on the reads, gives a single entry per CDR3 protein. The sample has about 180,000 distinct CDR3 sequences, less than 65% seen once. Material: sorted CD4+, CD8+, or CD8+CD57+ T cells (not recorded which) from PBMCs. All receptors derive from a human donor with aplastic anemia.

To note about this clonotype: A much larger clone lies a single base off, so this may be a read error. This chain joins TRBV5-1 and TRBJ2-3; 10 nucleotides agree with TRBD2. Germline lookup yields CDR1 SGHRS and CDR2 YFSETQ. This CDR3 has 17 amino acids. V lost 3 bases, J lost 5 bases, and 12 bases stayed unmatched. This CDR3 is CASSYSGAAGGLDTQYF. For the CDR3, the DNA is TGCGCCAGCAGCTACTCCGGCGCAGCGGGGGGGCTAGATACGCAGTATTTT.

This chain links TRBV5-6 with TRBJ1-6, with TRBD1 as a possible D gene (5 bases). Germline loops: CDR1 SGHDT, CDR2 YYEEEE. V lost 3 bases to trimming and J lost 8 bases, with 15 bases between them. This CDR3 has 15 residues. The CDR3 here is CASSSRGWGDSPLHF. The CDR3 coding sequence is TGTGCCAGCAGCTCGCGAGGGTGGGGGGATTCACCCCTCCACTTT.

The chain is built from TRBV5-1 and TRBJ2-3; possibly TRBD1 for D (5 bases). Germline loops: CDR1 SGHRS, CDR2 YFSETQ. This CDR3 spans 15 amino acids. The germline V and J ends were trimmed by 0 bases and 2 bases, with 10 bases remaining between them. The CDR3 loop reads CASSLGQLLTDTQYF. Written as DNA, the CDR3 is TGCGCCAGCAGCTTGGGACAGCTACTCACAGATACGCAGTATTTT.

The chain recombines TRBV9 with TRBJ2-7; the match to TRBD1 covers 8 bases. This CDR3 spans 16 amino acids. Germline trimming cut 4 bases from V and 5 bases from J; bases unmatched to any gene: 14. Germline values: CDR1 SGDLS, CDR2 YYNGEE. The CDR3 spells CASSQRAGQELDEQYF. CDR3 DNA sequence: TGTGCCAGCAGCCAACGCGCGGGACAGGAGCTGGACGAGCAGTACTTC.

The genes are TRBV19 and TRBJ1-1; D gene uncertain. The CDR3 runs 14 residues. The V end was cut by 5 bases, the J end by 5 bases, with 15 bases between. Germline V gene data show CDR1 as LNHDA and CDR2 as SQIVND (reference sequence). CDR3 sequence reads: CASSPGYIGTEAFF. In DNA, the CDR3 is TGTGCCAGTAGTCCCGGCTATATCGGTACTGAAGCTTTCTTT. The whole variable domain, remainder taken from reference TRBV19 and TRBJ1-1, is DGGITQSPKYLFRKEGQNVTLSCEQNLNHDAMYWYRQDPGQGLRLIYYSQIVNDFQKGDIAEGYSVSREKKESFPLTVTSAQKNPTAFYLCASSPGYIGTEAFFGQGTRLTVV.

The V call is TRBV30, the J call TRBJ1-6; no reliable D call. The CDR3 consists of 12 residues. Germline CDR1 is GTSNPN and CDR2 is SVGIG (reference sequence). Trimming removed 2 bases from V and 13 bases from J, with 12 bases in between. The CDR3 DNA reads as TGTGCCTGGAGTCAGAGAGGGAGGCCCCTCCACTTT. Translated: CAWSQRGRPLHF.

This sequence joins TRBV7-8 and TRBJ2-3, with D perhaps TRBD1 or TRBD2 (5 bases each). Trimming removed 5 bases at V and 5 bases at J, with 17 bases between. The CDR3 consists of 15 residues. Germline V lookup: CDR1 SGHVS, CDR2 FQNEAQ. The CDR3 nucleotides read TGTGCCAGCAGCGAATTGGAGAGGGGACGAGATACGCAGTATTTT. It translates to CASSELERGRDTQYF.

The J gene is TRBJ2-5, the V gene TRBV20-1; 9 positions agree with TRBD1. The V gene's germline CDR1 is DFQATT and CDR2 SNEGSKA (reference sequence). There are 12 residues in the CDR3. The trim removed 5 bases at V and 5 bases at J, leaving 3 bases unmatched. The CDR3 DNA follows: TGCAGTGCTTGGACAGGGGTCGAGACCCAGTACTTC. It yields the protein CSAWTGVETQYF.

The table lists this clonotype with many counts. The rearrangement joins TRBV7-9 to TRBJ1-2; D is unclear. Between the trimmed V and J ends, which lost 6 bases and 5 bases, there was a span of 7 bases. Germline assignment: CDR1 SEHNR and CDR2 FQNEAQ (reference sequence). The CDR3 length is 11 residues. The CDR3 DNA reads TGTGCCAGCAGTATCGATTATGGCTACACCTTC. This translates into CASSIDYGYTF.

V usage is TRBV29-1 and J usage is TRBJ2-7; 8 nucleotides align to TRBD2. Germline lookup yields CDR1 SQVTM and CDR2 ANQGSEA. There are 12 residues in the CDR3. J gave up 2 bases and V 7 bases, and 4 bases lay outside the gene matches. CDR3 sequence reads: CSARSGTYEQYF. The DNA for the CDR3 is TGCAGCGCCCGTAGCGGGACCTACGAGCAGTACTTC.

The chain carries TRBV10-2 and TRBJ1-5; D unclear. The CDR3 runs 13 residues. V was clipped by 6 bases and J by 3 bases, with 9 bases between them. Per the germline V gene, CDR1 is WSHSY and CDR2 is SAAADI. DNA for the CDR3: TGCGCCAGCAGACTGCAGGTCAATCAGCCCCAGCATTTT. Translated, it gives CASRLQVNQPQHF.

The chain recombines TRBV20-1 with TRBJ2-7; TRBD2 aligns across 10 bases. With 1 base clipped from V and 3 bases from J, the junction kept 3 bases outside the gene matches. The CDR3 runs to 14 residues. Germline V CDR1 and CDR2: DFQATT, SNEGSKA (reference sequence). CDR3 sequence (DNA): TGCAGTGCTAGAGCTAGCGGGGGTATCTACGAGCAGTACTTC. Its protein product is CSARASGGIYEQYF.

J is TRBJ2-3 and V is TRBV20-1, with 9 bases aligning to TRBD2. The CDR3 extends over 15 amino acids. The germline V gene has CDR1 DFQATT and CDR2 SNEGSKA (reference sequence). The CDR3 DNA reads as TGCAGCGCTCAGAGGGGACTAGCTAGCACAGATACGCAGTATTTT. Amino acid sequence: CSAQRGLASTDTQYF.

This chain joins TRBV2 and TRBJ2-7; 7 positions match TRBD1. The CDR3 is 12 amino acids. Germline assignment: CDR1 SNHLY and CDR2 FYNNEI. CDR3 bases: TGTGCTAGGACAGGAAACGCCTACGAGCAGTACTTC. Protein product: CARTGNAYEQYF. Full variable domain (remainder filled in from reference TRBV2 and TRBJ2-7): EPEVTQTPSHQVTQMGQEVILRCVPISNHLYFYWYRQILGQKVEFLVSFYNNEISEKSEIFDDQFSVERPDGSNFTLKIRSTKLEDSAMYFCARTGNAYEQYFGPGTRLTVT.

This clonotype came up once. The rearrangement uses TRBV7-8 and TRBJ2-7; D uncertain. With 5 bases removed from V and 5 bases from J, the gap between germline ends came to 13 bases. Germline V gene data show CDR1 as SGHVS and CDR2 as FQNEAQ. CDR3 size: 13 residues. CDR3 nucleotides: TGTGCCAGCAGCCCTAACGGCCGGAACGAGCAGTACTTC. Its protein product is CASSPNGRNEQYF.

V usage is TRBV10-3 and J usage is TRBJ2-5; possible D gene TRBD2, 5 bases. The J call may be incorrect, as the DNA end agrees better with TRBJ2-1. The CDR3 has 14 amino acids. From germline, CDR1 is ENHRY and CDR2 SYGVKD. The CDR3 nucleotides read TGTGCCATCAGTCCGCCCGGGAAGCAAGAGACCCAGTTCTTC. It specifies CAISPPGKQETQFF.

This clonotype was seen repeatedly, ten times or more. The rearrangement uses TRBV7-9 and TRBJ2-7, with D hard to call. Trimming removed 5 bases from V and 5 bases from J, with 19 bases in between. The germline V gene has CDR1 SEHNR and CDR2 FQNEAQ (reference sequence). The CDR3 length is 15 residues. In nucleotides, the CDR3 is TGTGCCAGCAGCCTTGGACCCCGGATAGAAGACGAGCAGTACTTC. This codes for CASSLGPRIEDEQYF.

The V and J genes are TRBV7-9 and TRBJ1-2; TRBD1 matches 7 bases. V dropped 3 bases and J dropped 8; count of bases not matched to a gene: 12. The CDR3 is made up of 15 amino acids. In germline, CDR1 is SEHNR, CDR2 FQNEAQ (reference sequence). DNA for the CDR3: TGTGCCAGCAGCTTCCGGGACAGTGTGCCGGCGGGCTACACCTTC. This encodes CASSFRDSVPAGYTF.

This clonotype was seen a few times. The chain links TRBV7-8 to TRBJ2-5; possibly TRBD2 for D (5 bases). V shed 5 bases and J shed 5 bases, with 18 bases lying between them. CDR3 length equals 15 residues. Germline V lookup: CDR1 SGHVS, CDR2 FQNEAQ. CDR3 amino acids: CASSPSDSPAETQYF. Here the CDR3 DNA reads TGTGCCAGCAGCCCGTCGGACTCCCCGGCGGAGACCCAGTACTTC. Together with reference TRBV7-8 and TRBJ2-5, the CDR3 gives the full variable domain: GAGVSQSPRYKVAKRGQDVALRCDPISGHVSLFWYQQALGQGPEFLTYFQNEAQLDKSGLPSDRFFAERPEGSVSTLKIQRTQQEDSAVYLCASSPSDSPAETQYFGPGTRLLVL.

V and J are TRBV7-3 and TRBJ1-1; maybe TRBD1 (6 bases). Germline V lookup: CDR1 SGHTA, CDR2 FQGTGA. Trimming cost V 5 bases and J 4 bases, with 14 bases left between them. The CDR3 totals 14 residues. CDR3 bases: TGTGCCAGCAGCCCACAGGGTAGGAGCACTGAAGCTTTCTTT. Protein: CASSPQGRSTEAFF.

This clonotype appeared many times. The chain recombines TRBV6-1 with TRBJ2-1, with no clear D. CDR3 length equals 12 residues. Germline V CDR1 and CDR2: MNHNS, SASEGT. Trimming shortened V by 8 bases and J by 5 bases, and 10 bases separated the two germline ends. CDR3 residues: CASVGKNNEQFF. The CDR3 DNA reads TGTGCCAGCGTGGGAAAAAACAATGAGCAGTTCTTC.